What follows are 3 T cell receptor beta chains derived from one specimen sequenced in a study of blood T cells in healthy people across ages. Combining a sample-barcoded 5' primer with a J-beta primer mix, a second PCR ran for roughly 6 to 12 cycles. Each CDR3 protein gets one entry after TCRdb re-called the 5' RACE reads with MiXCR. The table includes about 1,400,000 distinct CDR3 sequences, approximately 63% detected once. Sequencing was carried out using blood. These receptors came from a man between 18 and 35 years old in good health.

This sequence joins TRBV4-1 and TRBJ1-1; a possible D gene is TRBD1 (5 bases). Trimming removed 0 bases from V and 1 base from J, with 9 bases in between. The germline gives CDR1 MGHRA, CDR2 YSYEKL. The CDR3 has 15 residues. CDR3 sequence: CASSQEGPTNTEAFF. CDR3 DNA sequence: TGCGCCAGCAGCCAAGAGGGACCGACGAACACTGAAGCTTTCTTT.

The chain recombines TRBV5-4 with TRBJ2-3, with TRBD2 matching 9 bases. The CDR3 is 17 residues long. Germline V gene lookup returns CDR1 SGHNT and CDR2 YYREEE (reference sequence). With 4 bases clipped from V and 1 base from J, the junction kept 10 bases outside the gene matches. The CDR3 DNA follows: TGTGCCAGCAGCACCCGGGTTATAGCGGGAGGCACAGATACGCAGTATTTT. It codes for CASSTRVIAGGTDTQYF.

V usage is TRBV4-1 and J usage is TRBJ2-7; TRBD1 matches at 7 bases. The germline V gene encodes CDR1 MGHRA and CDR2 YSYEKL. The CDR3 runs 17 residues. J was trimmed by 1 base and V by 1 base; bases with no gene match: 10. CDR3 nucleotides: TGCGCCAGCAGCCAAGCGTACCGGGACAGTCTTTCCTACGAGCAGTACTTC. This gives the protein CASSQAYRDSLSYEQYF.